This entry describes one T cell receptor beta chain. These data come from a study of technical replicates of blood from a handful of donors. The V end lost 0 bases, the J end lost 0 bases, and 12 bases lay between the germline ends. Germline CDR1 LGHNA, CDR2 YNFKEQ. The CDR3 consists of 17 residues. Here immunoSEQ multiplex PCR was the method, and the copy in TCRdb shows in-frame clones only, minus some. The profile shows approximately 80,000 clones, roughly 98% of them singletons. This rearrangement joins TRBV4-2 to TRBJ1-5; no firm D call. Specimen: T cells isolated from PBMCs. This clonotype was sampled from a human donor in good health. The CDR3 DNA sequence: TGTGCCAGCAGCCAAGATGAGATCGGTTATAGCAATCAGCCCCAGCATTTT. This encodes CASSQDEIGYSNQPQHF.